The TCR beta chain under discussion was sequenced for a study of blood T cell repertoires in COVID-19 (dated by TCRdb to the early 2020s). About the investigation overall: Samples from collaborators originated in the United States, Italy and Spain and spanned both the acute and convalescent phases of COVID-19. The material from the prospective study consisted of cDNA or gDNA derived from T cells, B-cell-depleted T cells, or PBMCs. Deeply sampled blood TCRbeta repertoires from subjects exposed to, actively infected with, or recovered from COVID-19 were included in the dataset. The repertoires were released in a freely available public database intended as a resource for research on the immune response to SARS-CoV-2. The samples were drawn from the first 160 participants of the ongoing ImmuneRACE study and from 1,254 subjects provided by 6 global collaborators. Sample metadata almost always included a de-identified subject ID, COVID-19 status, age in years and sex. HLA class I and class II types, where available, came from metadata supplied by the sample provider rather than from assay-based typing.

Collaborating institutions collected whole blood in K2EDTA tubes following their own protocols. Collaborator samples were shipped for TCRbeta analysis as frozen whole blood, isolated PBMCs, or DNA extracted from either sample type. TCRbeta CDR3 regions were amplified from genomic DNA by means of the immunoSEQ Assay, a bias-controlled multiplex PCR. The published analysis was carried out like this. Nucleated cell counts per sample were estimated from amplification of reference gene primers within the assay. Sequence reads were collapsed and filtered to measure the absolute abundance of every unique TCRbeta CDR3 rearrangement. Productive Simpson clonality was computed per sample as the square root of Simpson's diversity index over productive rearrangements. Here the immuneACCESS table is served through TCRdb, limited to in-frame sequences with V and J called. Missing clones are a known gap in these copies; in checked studies unresolved V genes cover under half, and the rest lacks a known reason. That table supplies the V and J calls and clone size; D and trimming were determined from the DNA. The table for this sample lists some 390,000 clones; about 88% of them were counted only once. About 2.9% of the sample comes from the top ten.

Broad study findings and their caveats: How much clinical and demographic metadata was included differed by source and by participant, and the metadata was provided uncurated.

Points on this clone: Its binding antigen is unknown. No base quality information exists; no much larger clone differs at one position.

The sample consisted of peripheral blood. The TCR was taken from a human donor in a cohort sampled during active COVID-19.

The CDR3 protein is CASSFPTSGGDEQFF. The DNA sequence reads TGTGCCAGCAGCTTCCCGACTAGCGGGGGGGATGAGCAGTTCTTC. The chain is made from TRBV7-2 and TRBJ2-1, and 14 bases in between align with TRBD2. The junction shows trimming of 3 bases on V and 8 bases on J, and the gene matches do not reach 3 bases of it. Reading from cysteine to phenylalanine, the CDR3 counts 15 amino acids. Of all the DNA, just the CDR3 is kept, 45 bases in frame from base 1. CDR1 is given as SGHTA and CDR2 as FQGNSA, both from the germline V gene.